These 19 T cell receptor beta chains came from one sample sequenced in a study of identical twins. TCRdb reprocessed the 5' RACE reads with MiXCR, giving one entry per CDR3 protein. This table has about 330,000 distinct CDR3 sequences, 10% to 15% appearing once. In addition, the sample was reused for a study of yellow fever vaccine responses in identical twins.

Material: CD8+ T cells sorted from blood. These receptors originate from a woman younger than 35 in good health.

The chain is built from TRBV11-2 and TRBJ2-7; the match to TRBD2 covers 11 bases. V gave up 4 bases and J gave up 4 bases; unmatched junction bases: 18. CDR3 length equals 19 residues. Germline V lookup: CDR1 SGHAT, CDR2 FQNNGV. The CDR3 nucleotides read TGTGCCAGCAGCTCCAAGAGGGGTTACCTGGGACTAGCGGTTTACGAGCAGTACTTC. Protein: CASSSKRGYLGLAVYEQYF.

This clonotype appeared a few times. CDR3 in amino acids: CASSGDNSYEQYF. CDR3 nucleotide sequence: TGTGCCAGCAGTGGGGACAATTCCTACGAGCAGTACTTC. The chain employs TRBV6-1 and TRBJ2-7; perhaps TRBD1 as D (6 bases). Germline CDR1 reads MNHNS; CDR2 reads SASEGT. The CDR3 covers 13 residues. The V end lost 4 bases, the J end lost 1 base, and 8 bases lay between the germline ends.

This clonotype was detected a few times. CDR3 sequence: CATSRALDRYEQYV. The CDR3 DNA follows: TGTGCCACCAGCAGAGCACTGGACAGGTACGAGCAGTACGTC. The chain employs TRBV15 and TRBJ2-7, with TRBD1 matching over 7 bases. V shed 1 base and J 4 bases; nucleotides not matched to a gene: 4. Germline CDR1 reads LNHNV; CDR2 reads YYDKDF (reference sequence). This CDR3 comprises 14 residues.

The CDR3 DNA is TGTGCCAGCAGTTTCGGAGTTAATTCACCCCTCCACTTT. Amino acids: CASSFGVNSPLHF. This chain links TRBV28 with TRBJ1-6; D gene uncertain. CDR3 length equals 13 residues. Per the germline V gene, CDR1 is MDHEN and CDR2 is SYDVKM. V was cut by 3 bases and J by 6 bases, with 6 bases left in between.

The chain uses TRBV15 and TRBJ2-7, with 10 bases fitting TRBD1. Germline CDR1 LNHNV, CDR2 YYDKDF (reference sequence). Trimming removed 5 bases from V and 6 bases from J; junction bases left unmatched: 10. CDR3 length: 15 amino acids. CDR3 residues: CATSFDRGRPGEQYF. The CDR3 region has the DNA TGTGCCACCAGCTTTGACAGGGGGCGCCCCGGCGAGCAGTACTTC.

This clonotype was seen a few times. The V and J genes are TRBV12-3 or TRBV12-4 and TRBJ2-7; 8 nucleotides line up with TRBD2. The CDR3 runs to 13 residues. Unmatched junction bases numbered 5, after V lost 6 bases and J lost 4 bases. This CDR3 is CASSRSGSYEQYF. The DNA for the CDR3 is TGTGCCAGCAGCAGGAGCGGGAGTTACGAGCAGTACTTC.

This clonotype was counted between two and nine times. The rearrangement joins TRBV12-3 or TRBV12-4 to TRBJ2-1; TRBD1 might be the D (6 bases). V lost 6 bases and J 8 bases, leaving 17 bases between the germline ends. The length of the CDR3 is 14 residues. The DNA of the CDR3 is TGTGCCAGCAGCCCCGGTGGGGGCAGGGATGAGCAGTTCTTC. This encodes CASSPGGGRDEQFF.

As regards this clonotype: With a much larger clone just one base away, this may be a read error. The chain is built from TRBV12-3 or TRBV12-4 and TRBJ1-1; TRBD1 matches at 12 bases. The CDR3 totals 17 residues. V shed 6 bases, J shed 3 bases, and the junction held 11 bases outside the gene matches. The CDR3: CASSPSGTGGADTEAFF. DNA of the CDR3: TGTGCCAGCAGCCCATCCGGGACAGGGGGCGCGGACACTGAAGCTTTCTTT.

The chain employs TRBV7-9 and TRBJ2-2, with 9 bases aligning to TRBD2. The CDR3 is made up of 14 amino acids. Looked up from germline, CDR1 is SEHNR and CDR2 is FQNEAQ (reference sequence). V dropped 5 bases and J dropped 6; count of bases not matched to a gene: 4. CDR3 in amino acids: CASSDGTSPGELFF. The CDR3 bases are TGTGCCAGCAGCGACGGGACTAGCCCCGGGGAGCTGTTTTTT. Combining the CDR3 with reference TRBV7-9 and TRBJ2-2 gives the whole variable domain DTGVSQNPRHKITKRGQNVTFRCDPISEHNRLYWYRQTLGQGPEFLTYFQNEAQLEKSRLLSDRFSAERPKGSFSTLEIQRTEQGDSAMYLCASSDGTSPGELFFGEGSRLTVL.

The chain is built from TRBV9 and TRBJ2-2; D not certain. The germline CDR1 and CDR2 sequences are SGDLS and YYNGEE. Trimming removed 2 bases at V and 0 bases at J, with 8 bases between. CDR3 length: 15 amino acids. CDR3 in amino acids: CASSVGAANTGELFF. Here the CDR3 DNA reads TGTGCCAGCAGCGTCGGCGCGGCGAACACCGGGGAGCTGTTTTTT.

The chain is built from TRBV27 and TRBJ2-1, with 12 bases lining up with TRBD2. The CDR3 has 16 residues. The trim removed 5 bases at V and 9 bases at J, leaving 11 bases unmatched. Germline V lookup: CDR1 MNHEY, CDR2 SMNVEV (reference sequence). The CDR3 DNA is TGTGCCAGCAGTCCCCTAGCGGGAGGGACTTTGGGTGAGCAGTTCTTC. Its protein is CASSPLAGGTLGEQFF.

This chain joins TRBV20-1 and TRBJ2-7, with D unclear. The ends were cut back, 2 bases at V and 4 bases at J, with 15 bases in the middle. This CDR3 contains 14 residues. CDR1 is DFQATT and CDR2 is SNEGSKA in the germline V gene (reference sequence). CDR3 sequence: CSARNPGFSYEQYF. CDR3 DNA sequence: TGCAGTGCTAGAAATCCGGGCTTTTCTTACGAGCAGTACTTC.

The chain has TRBV6-6 and TRBJ2-7; TRBD1 aligns across 8 bases. This CDR3 spans 13 amino acids. The germline V gene encodes CDR1 MNHNY and CDR2 SVGAGI (reference sequence). The V segment lost 8 bases and the J segment 5 bases; nucleotides outside the gene matches: 8. The DNA of the CDR3 is TGTGCCAGCTCCCCGGACAGGGCGAACGAGCAGTACGTC. Residues: CASSPDRANEQYV.

The chain recombines TRBV6-2 or TRBV6-3 with TRBJ2-5; 9 bases line up with TRBD2. CDR3 length: 17 amino acids. Germline V gene sequence: CDR1 MNHEY, CDR2 SVGEGT. V was pared by 8 bases and J by 5 bases, with 18 bases of the junction left unmatched. The DNA for the CDR3 is TGTGCCAGCTCTCCCGGGGTAGCGGGGGCGGCGGCTGAGACCCAGTACTTC. It encodes CASSPGVAGAAAETQYF.

This clonotype showed up just a few times. The V gene is TRBV5-5, the J gene TRBJ2-5; 7 nucleotides line up with TRBD1. CDR3 length equals 14 residues. Germline V gives CDR1 SGHKS, CDR2 YYEKEE (reference sequence). The ends lost 4 bases at V and 5 bases at J; junction bases unmatched: 8. DNA for the CDR3: TGTGCCAGCAGCCGTGACAGGGTTGCGGAGACCCAGTACTTC. This gives the protein CASSRDRVAETQYF.

The J gene is TRBJ1-1, the V gene TRBV6-5, with D perhaps matching TRBD1 (5 bases). This CDR3 comprises 17 residues. Germline assignment: CDR1 MNHEY and CDR2 SVGAGI. With 2 bases removed from V and 2 bases from J, the gap between germline ends came to 18 bases. CDR3 loop: CASSYLRRGRENTEAFF. CDR3 sequence (DNA): TGTGCCAGCAGTTACCTCCGTAGGGGCAGGGAAAACACTGAAGCTTTCTTT.

This clonotype has a handful of counts. The chain links TRBV7-9 to TRBJ2-3, with unresolved D. V lost 6 bases and J 2 bases, leaving 18 bases between the germline ends. This CDR3 contains 16 residues. Germline V gene lookup returns CDR1 SEHNR and CDR2 FQNEAQ (reference sequence). CDR3 nucleotide sequence: TGTGCCAGCAGGGCCATTAGGTCACAGAACACAGATACGCAGTATTTT. Encoded protein: CASRAIRSQNTDTQYF.

This clonotype appeared a few times. The V gene is TRBV15, the J gene TRBJ1-5, with D tentatively TRBD1 (5 bases). The V and J ends lost 3 bases and 0 bases respectively, with 27 bases between them. CDR3 length equals 21 residues. Germline loops: CDR1 LNHNV, CDR2 YYDKDF (reference sequence). The CDR3 DNA sequence: TGTGCCACCAGCAGCCTGACAGCAGTAGTTCCACGTTTCTATAGCAATCAGCCCCAGCATTTT. Translating it yields CATSSLTAVVPRFYSNQPQHF.

The chain uses TRBV27 and TRBJ2-1; D remains unclear. From germline, CDR1 is MNHEY and CDR2 SMNVEV (reference sequence). Trimming shortened V by 5 bases and J by 9 bases, and 8 bases separated the two germline ends. There are 11 residues in the CDR3. CDR3 loop: CASSTSSEQFF. DNA for the CDR3: TGTGCCAGCAGTACCTCGAGTGAGCAGTTCTTC.